Here is one T cell receptor (beta chain) with its context. J lost 0 bases, V lost 4 bases, and 2 bases had no gene match. Germline-derived CDR1 and CDR2 are SGHNT and YYREEE (reference sequence). CDR3 length: 15 residues. Assay: immunoSEQ multiplex PCR; the TCRdb copy retains only in-frame clones and omits some. The sample records 35,000 to 50,000 clones, around 85% being singletons. The record originates from a study of blood T cell repertoires in COVID-19. The V and J genes are TRBV5-4 and TRBJ2-3; the match to TRBD1 covers 10 bases. The source of this sequence is a human donor with acute or convalescent COVID-19. The donor label of this sample is uncertain. The sequenced sample was peripheral blood. CDR3 loop: CASSPGQGSTDTQYF. The CDR3 coding sequence is TGTGCCAGCAGCCCGGGACAGGGGAGCACAGATACGCAGTATTTT.